This TCR beta chain is from a study of T cells after yellow fever vaccination. The study, taken as a whole, reports: Detected again after the booster were most primary-vaccination clones, at 95% to 96% CD4 and roughly 88% CD8. The secondary response showed a weaker magnitude and a faster peak, day 5 versus 15.

For this clonotype: Its cognate antigen is unknown.

The CDR3 contains 11 residues. From germline, CDR1 is ENHRY and CDR2 SYGVKD. Trimming cost V 3 bases and J 3 bases, with 3 bases left between them. TCRdb redid the calling of the 5' RACE reads with MiXCR, one entry per CDR3 protein. The sample records approximately 550,000 distinct CDR3 sequences, less than 15% being singletons. J is TRBJ2-7 and V is TRBV10-3; D remains ambiguous. This receptor was obtained from a man aged 25 to 40 who received the YFV17D yellow fever vaccine. This material consisted of PBMCs, taken on the day of the yellow fever booster vaccination. CDR3 nucleotides: TGTGCCATCAGTGAAATCTACGAGCAGTACTTC. This gives the protein CAISEIYEQYF.